This is a list of T cell receptor beta chains from one sample in a study of monozygotic twins with inflammatory bowel disease. TCRdb re-called the 5' RACE reads; every CDR3 protein appears as one record, without DNA. The table for this sample gives approximately 390,000 distinct CDR3 sequences. The material sequenced was blood. The source is a human donor with ulcerative colitis or Crohn's disease, or a healthy co-twin of an affected twin (not recorded which). CDR3s include the opening cysteine and the closing phenylalanine or tryptophan.

j_gene | v_gene | len | CDR3aa
TRBJ2-3 | TRBV5-1 | 17 | CASSRTSGGLSTDTQYF
TRBJ2-5 | TRBV4-2 | 18 | CASSPEELAGGPGETQYF
TRBJ1-5 | TRBV6-1 | 15 | CASSEGGHQNQPQHF
TRBJ2-3 | TRBV18 | 19 | CASSPFTSGSPIGTDTQYF
TRBJ2-5 | TRBV12-3/TRBV12-4 | 14 | CASSFGLGMETQYF
TRBJ1-6 | TRBV7-2 | 16 | CASSPRGGVNNSPLHF
TRBJ2-3 | TRBV28 | 14 | CASSSGLTTDTQYF
TRBJ1-3 | TRBV11-2 | 14 | CASSSHHSGNTIYF
TRBJ2-7 | TRBV13 | 14 | CASTKTGTPYEQYF
TRBJ2-3 | TRBV28 | 15 | CASSFIRDLPDTQYF
TRBJ1-5 | TRBV4-1 | 15 | CASGEGRLSNQPQHF
TRBJ2-7 | TRBV4-1 | 16 | CASSQGSGQSSYEQYF
TRBJ2-2 | TRBV20-1 | 12 | CSASQGTGELFF
TRBJ2-3 | TRBV19 | 15 | CASSRFGQRTDTQYF
TRBJ2-2 | TRBV29-1 | 14 | CSVFGQGNTGELFF
TRBJ2-3 | TRBV29-1 | 12 | CSVLSETDTQYF
TRBJ2-7 | TRBV7-6 | 14 | CASSLERTSYEQYF
TRBJ2-3 | TRBV5-1 | 15 | CASSLDSPRSDTQYF
TRBJ1-4 | TRBV5-1 | 13 | CASSLVGGEKLFF